The 28 T cell receptor beta chains below all came from one sample that was sequenced in a study of long-term antiretroviral therapy in people with HIV. Researchers ran immunoSEQ v3.0 at survey level. Assay used: immunoSEQ multiplex PCR; TCRdb lists only in-frame clones, some missing. This table has approximately 17,000 clones, roughly nine tenths appearing once. The sequenced sample was unsorted PBMCs, obtained 0.6 years after starting antiretroviral therapy. The receptors were gathered from a middle-aged woman with HIV.

This chain links TRBV6-5 with TRBJ2-5; a weak D match, TRBD2 (6 bases). V lost 2 bases and J 3 bases, leaving 7 bases between the germline ends. This CDR3 region has 13 residues. The germline V gene has CDR1 MNHEY and CDR2 SVGAGI. The CDR3 DNA reads as TGTGCCAGCAGTTACGGAGGGAAAGAGACCCAGTACTTC. This translates into CASSYGGKETQYF.

J is TRBJ2-1 and V is TRBV5-4, with D maybe TRBD2 (7 bases). CDR1 and CDR2 from the germline V gene are SGHNT and YYREEE (reference sequence). The CDR3 length is 15 residues. Deletions cut 1 base from V and 8 bases from J, with 16 bases between. The CDR3 DNA sequence: TGTGCCAGCAGCTTGCTCGGGGGGCCGGGCGATGAGCAGTTCTTC. This gives the protein CASSLLGGPGDEQFF. The whole variable domain, filled in from reference TRBV5-4 and TRBJ2-1, reads ETGVTQSPTHLIKTRGQQVTLRCSSQSGHNTVSWYQQALGQGPQFIFQYYREEENGRGNFPPRFSGLQFPNYSSELNVNALELDDSALYLCASSLLGGPGDEQFFGPGTRLTVL.

The rearrangement joins TRBV2 to TRBJ2-1, with D possibly TRBD2 on 7 matching bases. CDR1 and CDR2 from the germline V gene are SNHLY and FYNNEI. Trimming shortened V by 4 bases and J by 10 bases, and 17 bases separated the two germline ends. This CDR3 is 14 amino acids long. The CDR3 is CASSVYRGAGEQFF. In DNA, the CDR3 is TGTGCCAGCAGTGTCTACCGGGGGGCGGGCGAGCAGTTCTTC.

The chain uses TRBV30 and TRBJ1-1; D is ambiguous. V lost 5 bases to trimming and J lost 5 bases, with 15 bases between them. The CDR3 has 13 residues. The V gene's germline CDR1 is GTSNPN and CDR2 SVGIG (reference sequence). CDR3 region: CAWDSGVWTEAFF. CDR3 coding DNA: TGTGCCTGGGATTCGGGAGTATGGACTGAAGCTTTCTTT.

The chain couples TRBV5-4 to TRBJ2-3; D tentatively fits TRBD1 or TRBD2 (6 bases each). Germline V gene lookup returns CDR1 SGHNT and CDR2 YYREEE (reference sequence). The V end was cut by 3 bases, the J end by 1 base, with 12 bases between. There are 15 residues in the CDR3. The CDR3 DNA sequence: TGTGCCAGCAGCTCGTTGGAGGGGGGCACAGATACGCAGTATTTT. Amino acids: CASSSLEGGTDTQYF.

V is TRBV9 and J is TRBJ2-2, with 7 bases aligning to TRBD2. V was pared by 3 bases and J by 3 bases, with 2 bases of the junction left unmatched. The CDR3 has 14 residues. Looked up from germline, CDR1 is SGDLS and CDR2 is YYNGEE. The CDR3 is CASSGRGDTGELFF. The CDR3 DNA sequence: TGTGCCAGCAGCGGCCGGGGGGACACCGGGGAGCTGTTTTTT. Variable domain in full (rest from reference TRBV9 and TRBJ2-2): DSGVTQTPKHLITATGQRVTLRCSPRSGDLSVYWYQQSLDQGLQFLIQYYNGEERAKGNILERFSAQQFPDLHSELNLSSLELGDSALYFCASSGRGDTGELFFGEGSRLTVL.

J is TRBJ1-3 and V is TRBV9; 10 positions agree with TRBD1. The CDR3 is 15 residues long. Losses at the gene ends were 4 bases for V and 6 bases for J; bases not matched to a gene: 7. Germline-derived CDR1 and CDR2 are SGDLS and YYNGEE. In DNA, the CDR3 is TGTGCCAGCAGCCCTCTAGGGACAGGGGAAAACACCATATATTTT. Its protein product is CASSPLGTGENTIYF.

V gene TRBV29-1 combines with J gene TRBJ1-2; the match to TRBD1 covers 10 bases. J lost 6 bases, V lost 4 bases, and 11 bases had no gene match. Germline CDR1 and CDR2: SQVTM and ANQGSEA. This CDR3 spans 15 amino acids. CDR3 protein: CSVVFVGTGVNGYTF. The CDR3 coding sequence is TGCAGCGTTGTTTTTGTCGGGACAGGGGTGAATGGCTACACCTTC.

The chain is built from TRBV18 and TRBJ1-1, with D possibly being TRBD1 (6 bases). CDR3 length equals 13 residues. Deletions cut 2 bases from V and 5 bases from J, with 9 bases between. From germline, CDR1 is KGHSH and CDR2 LQKENI. The CDR3 here is CASSPSGVTEAFF. The CDR3 bases are TGTGCCAGCTCACCATCAGGGGTGACTGAAGCTTTCTTT. The full variable domain, completed using reference TRBV18 and TRBJ1-1, is NAGVMQNPRHLVRRRGQEARLRCSPMKGHSHVYWYRQLPEEGLKFMVYLQKENIIDESGMPKERFSAEFPKEGPSILRIQQVVRGDSAAYFCASSPSGVTEAFFGQGTRLTVV.

The chain uses TRBV30 and TRBJ2-2, with 7 bases lining up with TRBD2. This CDR3 spans 15 amino acids. Germline CDR1 and CDR2: GTSNPN and SVGIG (reference sequence). The V gene end was trimmed by 1 base and the J gene end by 0 bases; junction bases not matched to a gene: 2. CDR3 sequence (DNA): TGTGCCTGGAGTGCGGGGGGAACGAACACCGGGGAGCTGTTTTTT. Amino acid sequence: CAWSAGGTNTGELFF.

V gene TRBV11-2 combines with J gene TRBJ1-6; TRBD1 is a possible D gene (5 bases). The length of the CDR3 is 15 residues. The V end lost 4 bases, the J end lost 10 bases, and 17 bases lay between the germline ends. Per the germline V gene, CDR1 is SGHAT and CDR2 is FQNNGV. CDR3 residues: CASSSAGGLGSPLHF. Written as DNA, the CDR3 is TGTGCCAGCAGCTCCGCTGGGGGTTTAGGCTCACCCCTCCACTTT.

The chain is built from TRBV6-5 and TRBJ1-3; 8 bases align to TRBD1. The germline V gene has CDR1 MNHEY and CDR2 SVGAGI. The ends lost 6 bases at V and 5 bases at J; junction bases unmatched: 6. The CDR3 contains 14 residues. CDR3 residues: CASSSGQGRNTIYF. Here the CDR3 DNA reads TGTGCCAGCAGCTCTGGACAGGGAAGAAACACCATATATTTT.

The chain couples TRBV10-3 to TRBJ1-1, with D maybe TRBD1 (5 bases). The germline V gene has CDR1 ENHRY and CDR2 SYGVKD. This CDR3 is 15 amino acids long. V was trimmed by 5 bases and J by 3 bases, leaving 16 bases between them. The DNA of the CDR3 is TGTGCCATCAGTCCTACCGGGGCCGGGGACACTGAAGCTTTCTTT. Protein: CAISPTGAGDTEAFF.

The chain has TRBV29-1 and TRBJ2-2; TRBD1 agrees at 7 bases. J gave up 1 base and V 3 bases, and 5 bases lay outside the gene matches. CDR1 and CDR2 from the germline V gene are SQVTM and ANQGSEA. The CDR3 is 15 residues long. In DNA form, the CDR3 reads TGCAGCGTTGAGGGAGACAGGGTGAACACCGGGGAGCTGTTTTTT. Protein product: CSVEGDRVNTGELFF.

V usage is TRBV5-5 and J usage is TRBJ1-2; no clear D. The CDR3 sequence is 12 residues long. CDR1 and CDR2 (germline): SGHKS, YYEKEE (reference sequence). The V gene lost 7 bases and the J gene lost 7 bases, with 14 bases spanning the gap. The CDR3 spells CASATGWSGYTF. CDR3 in DNA: TGTGCCAGCGCCACGGGTTGGTCTGGCTACACCTTC.

The J gene is TRBJ2-7, the V gene TRBV7-2, with D possibly TRBD1 on 5 matching bases. Germline V gene data show CDR1 as SGHTA and CDR2 as FQGNSA. The CDR3 consists of 14 residues. Trimming stripped 0 bases from V and 2 bases from J, with 8 bases between. The CDR3 sequence: CASSLAGVTYEQYF. Here the CDR3 DNA reads TGTGCCAGCAGCTTAGCAGGGGTCACCTACGAGCAGTACTTC. The full variable domain, in which reference TRBV7-2 and TRBJ2-7 provide the parts outside the CDR3, is GAGVSQSPSNKVTEKGKDVELRCDPISGHTALYWYRQSLGQGLEFLIYFQGNSAPDKSGLPSDRFSAERTGGSVSTLTIQRTQQEDSAVYLCASSLAGVTYEQYFGPGTRLTVT.

The V call is TRBV6-1, the J call TRBJ2-5; 8 nucleotides align to TRBD2. The CDR3 extends over 13 amino acids. Trimming at V came to 7 bases and at J to 5 bases, leaving 6 bases not matched to a gene. CDR1 is MNHNS and CDR2 is SASEGT in the germline V gene. The DNA for the CDR3 is TGTGCCAGCACCGGGGGGGCCCAGGAGACCCAGTACTTC. This codes for CASTGGAQETQYF.

The rearrangement links TRBV19 to TRBJ1-6; a possible D gene is TRBD1 (6 bases). This CDR3 region has 15 residues. CDR1 and CDR2 (germline): LNHDA, SQIVND (reference sequence). The V and J ends lost 4 bases and 3 bases respectively, with 10 bases between them. CDR3 amino acids: CASSKQGLYNSPLHF. The CDR3 DNA sequence: TGTGCCAGTAGTAAACAGGGTCTCTATAATTCACCCCTCCACTTT.

The chain is built from TRBV7-9 and TRBJ2-2; D may be TRBD1 or TRBD2 (5 bases each). Germline assignment: CDR1 SEHNR and CDR2 FQNEAQ (reference sequence). V was clipped by 7 bases and J by 1 base, with 22 bases between them. This CDR3 is built from 18 residues. The CDR3 DNA reads TGTGCCAGCACCCCTCGTGGGGGTCGGCCTATGAACACCGGGGAGCTGTTTTTT. Encoded protein: CASTPRGGRPMNTGELFF.

The chain is built from TRBV6-5 and TRBJ1-2; 9 bases map to TRBD1. The V gene end was trimmed by 10 bases and the J gene end by 7 bases; junction bases not matched to a gene: 16. CDR3 size: 15 residues. CDR1 is MNHEY and CDR2 is SVGAGI in the germline V gene. The CDR3 sequence: CATRIAVEQGAGYTF. The DNA for the CDR3 is TGTGCCACCCGTATTGCCGTGGAACAGGGGGCTGGCTACACCTTC.

This sequence joins TRBV11-2 and TRBJ2-3; D ambiguous. This CDR3 is built from 14 residues. The germline V gene has CDR1 SGHAT and CDR2 FQNNGV. V gave up 7 bases and J gave up 6 bases, with 17 bases separating them. The chain's CDR3 is CASTPTWGTDTQYF. The CDR3 region has the DNA TGTGCCAGCACCCCCACGTGGGGTACGGATACGCAGTATTTT.

This clone has just a few counts. The chain couples TRBV23-1 to TRBJ2-6; no reliable D call. TRBV23-1 is assigned to the ORF class and has an uncertain function. V was trimmed by 0 bases and J by 1 base, leaving 7 bases between them. This CDR3 comprises 16 residues. CDR3 region: CASSQSSQSGANVLTF. The CDR3 coding sequence is TGCGCCAGCAGTCAATCTTCTCAGTCTGGGGCCAACGTCCTGACTTTC.

The J gene is TRBJ2-7, the V gene TRBV19, with D perhaps matching TRBD2 (6 bases). CDR3 length equals 15 residues. From germline, CDR1 is LNHDA and CDR2 SQIVND (reference sequence). The V end lost 1 base, the J end lost 3 bases, and 13 bases lay between the germline ends. CDR3 coding DNA: TGTGCCAGTAGTATAGTTCGGGGGTCTCTCTACGAGCAGTACTTC. This encodes CASSIVRGSLYEQYF.

This chain joins TRBV28 and TRBJ2-3, with 8 bases identical to TRBD2. CDR1 is MDHEN, CDR2 SYDVKM, per germline. V gave up 4 bases and J gave up 3 bases; unmatched junction bases: 12. The CDR3 has 17 residues. CDR3 sequence reads: CASSSPTGGYRTDTQYF. CDR3 bases: TGTGCCAGCAGTTCCCCCACGGGGGGGTATAGAACAGATACGCAGTATTTT.

J is TRBJ1-1 and V is TRBV19; D not resolved. This CDR3 is 13 amino acids long. Germline V lookup: CDR1 LNHDA, CDR2 SQIVND (reference sequence). Deletions cut 3 bases from V and 0 bases from J, with 5 bases between. The CDR3: CASSISVNTEAFF. The CDR3 DNA reads as TGTGCCAGTAGTATCTCGGTGAACACTGAAGCTTTCTTT. Complete variable domain (other parts from reference TRBV19 and TRBJ1-1): DGGITQSPKYLFRKEGQNVTLSCEQNLNHDAMYWYRQDPGQGLRLIYYSQIVNDFQKGDIAEGYSVSREKKESFPLTVTSAQKNPTAFYLCASSISVNTEAFFGQGTRLTVV.

This rearrangement joins TRBV5-1 to TRBJ1-2; tentatively, D is TRBD1 (6 bases). V was pared by 3 bases and J by 4 bases, with 10 bases between. CDR1 is SGHRS and CDR2 is YFSETQ in the germline V gene. The CDR3 runs 13 residues. CDR3 region: CASSWDKAYGYTF. The CDR3 nucleotides are TGCGCCAGCAGCTGGGACAAGGCCTATGGCTACACCTTC. Drawing the rest from reference TRBV5-1 and TRBJ1-2, the complete variable domain is KAGVTQTPRYLIKTRGQQVTLSCSPISGHRSVSWYQQTPGQGLQFLFEYFSETQRNKGNFPGRFSGRQFSNSRSEMNVSTLELGDSALYLCASSWDKAYGYTFGSGTRLTVV.

This chain links TRBV2 with TRBJ1-1, with D possibly being TRBD1 (6 bases). CDR1 is SNHLY and CDR2 is FYNNEI in the germline V gene. V was pared by 8 bases and J by 1 base, with 14 bases between. The CDR3 runs to 14 residues. CDR3 residues: CASLPGQGNTEAFF. CDR3 bases: TGTGCCAGCCTTCCGGGACAAGGGAACACTGAAGCTTTCTTT.

The chain employs TRBV2 and TRBJ1-3; D is perhaps TRBD1 (5 bases). The CDR3 loop spans 14 amino acids. Germline CDR1 and CDR2: SNHLY and FYNNEI. V was cut by 7 bases and J by 2 bases, with 12 bases left in between. CDR3: CASKQGRAGNTIYF. CDR3 in DNA: TGTGCCAGCAAACAAGGCAGGGCTGGAAACACCATATATTTT.